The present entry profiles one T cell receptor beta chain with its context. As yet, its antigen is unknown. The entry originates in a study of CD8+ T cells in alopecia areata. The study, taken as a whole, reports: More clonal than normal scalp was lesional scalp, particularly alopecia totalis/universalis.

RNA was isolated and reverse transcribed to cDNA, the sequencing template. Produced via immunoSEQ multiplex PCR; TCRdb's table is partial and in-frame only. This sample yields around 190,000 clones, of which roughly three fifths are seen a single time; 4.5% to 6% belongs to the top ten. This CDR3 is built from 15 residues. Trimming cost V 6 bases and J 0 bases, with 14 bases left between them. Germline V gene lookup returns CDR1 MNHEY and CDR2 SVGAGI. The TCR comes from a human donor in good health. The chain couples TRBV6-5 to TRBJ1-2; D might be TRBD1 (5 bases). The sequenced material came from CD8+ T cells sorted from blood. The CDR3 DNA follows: TGTGCCAGCAGCATTTACACGGGGGCTAACTATGGCTACACCTTC. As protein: CASSIYTGANYGYTF.